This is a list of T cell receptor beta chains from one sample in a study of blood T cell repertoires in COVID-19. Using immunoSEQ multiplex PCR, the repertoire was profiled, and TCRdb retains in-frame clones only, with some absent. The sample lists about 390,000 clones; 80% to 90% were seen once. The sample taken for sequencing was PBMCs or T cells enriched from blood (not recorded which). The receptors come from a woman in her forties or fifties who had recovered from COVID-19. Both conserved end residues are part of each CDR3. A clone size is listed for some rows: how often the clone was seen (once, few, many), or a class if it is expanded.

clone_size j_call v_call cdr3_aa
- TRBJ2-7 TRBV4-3 CASSQDSGGAPYEQYF
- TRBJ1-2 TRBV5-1 CASRQDHGYTF
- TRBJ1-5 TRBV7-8 CASSTGARHAEGNQPQHF
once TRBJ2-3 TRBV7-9 CASSSITGQGAFLDTQYF
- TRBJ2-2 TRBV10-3 CAIRGGTSGGNTGELFF
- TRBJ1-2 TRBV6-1 CASSEGDRDGYTF
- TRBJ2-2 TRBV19 CASYHLQGNTGELFF
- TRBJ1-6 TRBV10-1 CASPRSSYNSPLHF
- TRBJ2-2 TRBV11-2 CASSPVQITGELFF
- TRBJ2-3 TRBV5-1 CASSRWTSGGSTDTQYF
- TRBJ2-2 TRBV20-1 CSASDTIAGGSNTGELFF
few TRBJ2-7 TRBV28 CASNLGSTYEQYF
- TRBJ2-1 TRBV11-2 CASSLGLDSHEQFF
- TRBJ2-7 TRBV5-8 CASSFRNEQYF
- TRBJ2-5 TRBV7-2 CASSIPRDLSKETQYF
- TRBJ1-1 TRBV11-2 CASSLDLGTGVTEAFF
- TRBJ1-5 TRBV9 CASSVGGMGNQPQHF
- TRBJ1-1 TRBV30 CAHHLNTEAFF
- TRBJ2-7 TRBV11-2 CASQESSGGYEQYF
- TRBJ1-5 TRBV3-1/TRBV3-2 CASSQTTGNNQPQHF
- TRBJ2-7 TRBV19 CASSTMTGGGSEQYF
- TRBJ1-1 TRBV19 CASALRTGNTEAFF
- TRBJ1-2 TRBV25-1 CASSEYAGKNYGYTF
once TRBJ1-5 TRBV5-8 CASSTRQGTGQPQHF
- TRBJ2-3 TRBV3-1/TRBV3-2 CASSQSRGTFTDTQYF
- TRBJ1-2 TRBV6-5 CASSYSRPDLDGYTF
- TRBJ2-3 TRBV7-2 CASSRYGDRITDTQYF
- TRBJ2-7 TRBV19 CASSNPRTGGASQYF
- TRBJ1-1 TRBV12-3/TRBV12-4 CASRRDTEAFF
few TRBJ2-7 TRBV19 CASSDAGYEQYF
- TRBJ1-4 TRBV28 CASSLSRLATNEKLFF
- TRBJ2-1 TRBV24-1 CATSETSVTYNEQFF
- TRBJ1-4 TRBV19 CASSRTGLEKLFF
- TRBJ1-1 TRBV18 CASSPVIIRRGTEAFF
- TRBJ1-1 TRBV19 CASSIQVGGPEAFF
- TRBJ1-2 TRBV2 CASRDSYYGYTF
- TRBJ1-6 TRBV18 CASSPQGSNSPLHF
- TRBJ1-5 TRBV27 CASRDRGQLGNQPQHF
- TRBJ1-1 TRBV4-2 CASSQGGGRLAEAFF
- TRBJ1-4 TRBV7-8 CASSVDRGRVEKLFF
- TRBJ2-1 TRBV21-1 CAGAWNEQFF
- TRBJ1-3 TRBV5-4 CASSLRGSGNTIYF
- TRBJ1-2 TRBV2 CASKGFDYGYTF
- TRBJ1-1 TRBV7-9 CASSLILGMNTEAFF
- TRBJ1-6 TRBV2 CASSVGIVHRDNSPLHF
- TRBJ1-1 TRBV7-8 CASSTGQANTEAFF
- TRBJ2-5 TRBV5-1 CASSLRTQGAPRQETQYF
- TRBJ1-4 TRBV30 CAWSRSQGAMGYNEKLFF
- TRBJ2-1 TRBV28 CASQGGVSNEQFF